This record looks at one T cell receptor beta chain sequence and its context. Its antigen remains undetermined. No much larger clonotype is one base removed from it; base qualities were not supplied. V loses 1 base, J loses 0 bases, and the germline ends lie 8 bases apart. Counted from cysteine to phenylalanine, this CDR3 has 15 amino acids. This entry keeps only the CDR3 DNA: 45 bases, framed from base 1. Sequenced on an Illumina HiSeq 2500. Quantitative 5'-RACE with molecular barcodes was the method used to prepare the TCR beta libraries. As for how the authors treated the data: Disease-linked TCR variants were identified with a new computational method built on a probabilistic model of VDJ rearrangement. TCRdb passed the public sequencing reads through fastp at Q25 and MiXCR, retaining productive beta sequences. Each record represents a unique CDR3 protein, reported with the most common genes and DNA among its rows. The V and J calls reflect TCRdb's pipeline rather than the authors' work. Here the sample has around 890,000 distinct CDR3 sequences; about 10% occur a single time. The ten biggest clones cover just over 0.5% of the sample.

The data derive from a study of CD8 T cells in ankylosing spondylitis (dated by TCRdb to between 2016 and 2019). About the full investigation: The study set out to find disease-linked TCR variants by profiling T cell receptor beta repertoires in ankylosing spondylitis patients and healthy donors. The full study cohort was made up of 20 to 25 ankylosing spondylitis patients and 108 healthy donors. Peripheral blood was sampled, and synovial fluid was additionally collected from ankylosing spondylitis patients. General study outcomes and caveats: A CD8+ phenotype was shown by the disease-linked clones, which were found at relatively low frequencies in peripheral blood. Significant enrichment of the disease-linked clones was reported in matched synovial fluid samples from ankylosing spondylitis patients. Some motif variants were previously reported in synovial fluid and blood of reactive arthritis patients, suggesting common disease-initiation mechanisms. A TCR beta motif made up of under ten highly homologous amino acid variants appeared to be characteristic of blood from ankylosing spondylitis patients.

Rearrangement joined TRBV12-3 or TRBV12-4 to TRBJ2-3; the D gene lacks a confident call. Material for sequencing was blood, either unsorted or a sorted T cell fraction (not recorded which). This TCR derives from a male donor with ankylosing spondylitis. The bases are TGTGCCAGCAGTTTAGACCCAGTCAGCACAGATACGCAGTATTTT. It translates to CASSLDPVSTDTQYF.